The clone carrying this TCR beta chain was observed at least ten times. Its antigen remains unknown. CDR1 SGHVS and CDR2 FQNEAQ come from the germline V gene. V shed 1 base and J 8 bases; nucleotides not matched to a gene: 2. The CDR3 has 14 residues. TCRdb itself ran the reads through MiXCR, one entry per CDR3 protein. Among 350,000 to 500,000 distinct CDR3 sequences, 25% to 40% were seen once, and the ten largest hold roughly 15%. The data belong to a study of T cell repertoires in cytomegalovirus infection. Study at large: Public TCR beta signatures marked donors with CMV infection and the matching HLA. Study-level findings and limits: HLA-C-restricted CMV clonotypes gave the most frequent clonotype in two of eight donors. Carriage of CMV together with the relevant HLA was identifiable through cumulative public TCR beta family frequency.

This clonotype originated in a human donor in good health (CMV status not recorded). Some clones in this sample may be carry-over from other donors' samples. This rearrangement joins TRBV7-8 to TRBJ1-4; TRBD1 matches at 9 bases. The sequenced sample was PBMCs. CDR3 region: CASSLGTGEEKLFF. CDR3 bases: TGTGCCAGCAGCTTAGGGACAGGGGAAGAAAAACTGTTTTTT.